These 26 T cell receptor beta chains share one sample of origin, sequenced in a study of T cells in Graves' hyperthyroidism and ophthalmopathy. TCR beta CDR3 regions were amplified from RNA. A first-round RT-PCR of the TCR CDR3 used the HTBI primer set. MiXCR was run by TCRdb on the multiplex PCR reads, yielding one entry per CDR3 protein. This table holds hundreds of thousands of distinct CDR3 sequences, about 20% found once. The source material was blood. Source of these receptors: a young man with Graves' ophthalmopathy.

This clonotype was seen more than once but under ten times. The rearrangement joins TRBV4-1 to TRBJ2-4; D gene uncertain. Germline V gene lookup returns CDR1 MGHRA and CDR2 YSYEKL. The length of the CDR3 is 12 residues. V lost 8 bases and J 7 bases, leaving 12 bases between the germline ends. As DNA, the CDR3 is TGCGCCAGCTCTGCCGGGCCCAACATTCAGTACTTC. This codes for CASSAGPNIQYF.

This clonotype was counted at least ten times. This chain connects TRBV2 to TRBJ2-3; TRBD1 matches at 8 bases. The CDR3 sequence is 14 residues long. V shed 6 bases and J 7 bases; nucleotides not matched to a gene: 9. The germline gives CDR1 SNHLY, CDR2 FYNNEI. CDR3 amino acids: CASSSTGGLNTQYF. The CDR3 region has the DNA TGTGCCAGCAGCTCAACAGGGGGTCTGAATACGCAGTATTTT.

The chain links TRBV6-1 to TRBJ2-7; possible D gene TRBD2, 6 bases. V was pared by 6 bases and J by 2 bases, with 26 bases between. This CDR3 has 18 residues. Germline V lookup: CDR1 MNHNS, CDR2 SASEGT. This chain's CDR3 is CASSLFSPRRESPYEQYF. The CDR3 DNA is TGTGCCAGCAGCCTATTCTCACCCAGGAGGGAGTCCCCCTACGAGCAGTACTTC.

V is TRBV20-1 and J is TRBJ2-5; D is unclear. Germline CDR1 is DFQATT and CDR2 is SNEGSKA (reference sequence). Trimming cost V 0 bases and J 1 base, with 9 bases left between them. This CDR3 has 14 amino acids. DNA of the CDR3: TGCAGTGCTAGAGATAGGGTGGTCCAAGAGACCCAGTACTTC. It specifies CSARDRVVQETQYF.

This clonotype was recorded at least ten times. This sequence joins TRBV30 and TRBJ1-3; TRBD1 is a possible D gene (6 bases). The germline gives CDR1 GTSNPN, CDR2 SVGIG (reference sequence). V was pared by 2 bases and J by 5 bases, with 10 bases between. This CDR3 is 13 amino acids long. The CDR3 region has the DNA TGTGCCTGGAGTCTGGACAGCAGAAACACCATATATTTT. Protein sequence: CAWSLDSRNTIYF.

The J gene is TRBJ2-5, the V gene TRBV10-3; D is possibly TRBD1 (6 bases). This CDR3 is 15 amino acids long. V was clipped by 4 bases and J by 2 bases, with 14 bases between them. Germline V gene lookup returns CDR1 ENHRY and CDR2 SYGVKD. CDR3 coding DNA: TGTGCCATCAGTGCCGGGCGGACAGTTCAAGAGACCCAGTACTTC. This gives the protein CAISAGRTVQETQYF.

This clonotype was seen a handful of times. The chain is built from TRBV5-1 and TRBJ2-3; 9 positions agree with TRBD2. V was clipped by 4 bases and J by 2 bases; unmatched bases: 8. Germline V gene lookup returns CDR1 SGHRS and CDR2 YFSETQ. The CDR3 runs to 16 residues. CDR3 in DNA: TGCGCCAGCAGCCCGTTTGCGGGAGGGACCACAGATACGCAGTATTTT. Translation: CASSPFAGGTTDTQYF.

The gene calls are TRBV19 and TRBJ2-1, with TRBD1 matching 7 bases. The CDR3 extends over 15 amino acids. Germline V gives CDR1 LNHDA, CDR2 SQIVND (reference sequence). The junction had 8 bases not matched to a gene; V was cut back by 3 bases and J by 6 bases. In nucleotides, the CDR3 is TGTGCCAGTAGTATCCCACGGACAGGCCGCAATGAGCAGTTCTTC. It encodes CASSIPRTGRNEQFF.

The chain combines TRBV10-3 with TRBJ1-6; D might be TRBD1 (5 bases). The CDR3 loop spans 13 amino acids. Germline V gene sequence: CDR1 ENHRY, CDR2 SYGVKD. Trimming pared 6 bases from V and 6 bases from J, leaving 9 bases between. The CDR3 is CAISGGTNSPLHF. The CDR3 nucleotides read TGTGCCATCAGCGGGGGAACTAATTCACCCCTCCACTTT.

This clonotype was detected ten times or more. This rearrangement joins TRBV7-3 to TRBJ2-3, with TRBD2 matching 8 bases. The germline gives CDR1 SGHTA, CDR2 FQGTGA. The CDR3 sequence is 15 residues long. Trimming removed 5 bases from V and 7 bases from J; junction bases left unmatched: 11. The CDR3 coding sequence is TGTGCCAGCAGCGCCAGCGGGAGCTCAGTATATACGCAGTATTTT. It specifies CASSASGSSVYTQYF.

This clonotype was detected ten times or more. The chain links TRBV6-2 or TRBV6-3 to TRBJ2-2; 13 bases agree with TRBD2. With 5 bases clipped from V and 3 bases from J, the junction kept 12 bases outside the gene matches. The germline CDR1 and CDR2 sequences are MNHEY and SVGEGT. The CDR3 runs 19 residues. DNA of the CDR3: TGTGCCAGCAGTATCGGGACAATGACTAGCGGGAGGCACACCGGGGAGCTGTTTTTT. Protein product: CASSIGTMTSGRHTGELFF.

There are a few counts of this clonotype. The genes are TRBV28 and TRBJ2-5; D remains unclear. Germline lookup yields CDR1 MDHEN and CDR2 SYDVKM. The V gene lost 6 bases and the J gene lost 1 base, with 9 bases spanning the gap. The CDR3 has 13 amino acids. The chain's CDR3 is CASRYYAQETQYF. The CDR3 DNA sequence: TGTGCCAGCAGGTACTACGCCCAAGAGACCCAGTACTTC.

This clonotype occurred many times. This chain connects TRBV18 to TRBJ1-5; D unclear. The CDR3 has 16 residues. The V gene lost 0 bases and the J gene lost 6 bases, with 15 bases spanning the gap. Per the germline V gene, CDR1 is KGHSH and CDR2 is LQKENI. CDR3 nucleotide sequence: TGTGCCAGCTCACCACCCCTTAGCGGGGAGCGTCAGCCCCAGCATTTT. Its protein is CASSPPLSGERQPQHF.

This clonotype showed up just once. The V and J genes are TRBV20-1 and TRBJ1-2; 7 positions match TRBD1. V was clipped by 2 bases and J by 4 bases; unmatched bases: 10. Germline V gene data show CDR1 as DFQATT and CDR2 as SNEGSKA (reference sequence). The CDR3 length is 15 residues. The chain's CDR3 is CSARLPGRGTYGYTF. DNA of the CDR3: TGCAGTGCTAGACTCCCGGGCAGGGGGACCTATGGCTACACCTTC.

The rearrangement joins TRBV10-2 to TRBJ1-1, with TRBD1 as a possible D gene (5 bases). V was pared by 0 bases and J by 0 bases, with 8 bases between. There are 15 residues in the CDR3. Germline V gene sequence: CDR1 WSHSY, CDR2 SAAADI. The chain's CDR3 is CASSESGPMNTEAFF. CDR3 in DNA: TGCGCCAGCAGTGAGTCGGGACCGATGAACACTGAAGCTTTCTTT.

The rearrangement joins TRBV28 to TRBJ2-7, with TRBD2 matching 7 bases. The CDR3 is made up of 14 amino acids. Germline V CDR1 and CDR2: MDHEN, SYDVKM. J was trimmed by 0 bases and V by 8 bases; bases with no gene match: 7. The CDR3 nucleotides are TGTGCCAGCCGGGAGGTTAGGGGCTCCTACGAGCAGTACTTC. Its protein is CASREVRGSYEQYF.

The rearrangement uses TRBV14 and TRBJ2-7; unclear D gene. With 4 bases removed from V and 3 bases from J, the gap between germline ends came to 16 bases. The CDR3 loop spans 15 amino acids. CDR1 and CDR2 (germline): SGHDN, FVKESK. CDR3: CASSPTAGLGYEQYF. The CDR3 DNA sequence: TGTGCCAGCAGCCCCACGGCCGGCTTAGGCTACGAGCAGTACTTC.

This clonotype showed up many times. The rearrangement joins TRBV28 to TRBJ2-1, with 7 bases matching TRBD2. The CDR3 runs to 16 residues. Germline values: CDR1 MDHEN, CDR2 SYDVKM. With 5 bases clipped from V and 5 bases from J, the junction kept 12 bases outside the gene matches. CDR3 in amino acids: CASSPHGGGPHNEQFF. CDR3 coding DNA: TGTGCCAGCAGTCCCCATGGGGGAGGGCCCCACAATGAGCAGTTCTTC.

J is TRBJ2-2 and V is TRBV9; either TRBD1 or TRBD2 may supply D (6 bases each). The CDR3 has 13 amino acids. Looked up from germline, CDR1 is SGDLS and CDR2 is YYNGEE. Trimming stripped 4 bases from V and 10 bases from J, with 14 bases between. CDR3 nucleotides: TGTGCCAGCAGCCGCAGGGGCGGGAAGGAGCTGTTTTTT. Translation: CASSRRGGKELFF. Full variable domain (rest looked up from reference TRBV9 and TRBJ2-2): DSGVTQTPKHLITATGQRVTLRCSPRSGDLSVYWYQQSLDQGLQFLIQYYNGEERAKGNILERFSAQQFPDLHSELNLSSLELGDSALYFCASSRRGGKELFFGEGSRLTVL.

Many counts were recorded for this clonotype. The chain has TRBV18 and TRBJ2-5; 8 positions agree with TRBD2. Germline CDR1 and CDR2: KGHSH and LQKENI. The CDR3 is made up of 15 amino acids. The ends lost 3 bases at V and 3 bases at J; junction bases unmatched: 6. The CDR3 loop reads CASSPYGAGEETQYF. The CDR3 DNA follows: TGTGCCAGCTCACCCTATGGAGCGGGAGAAGAGACCCAGTACTTC.

There are a few counts of this clonotype. The rearrangement uses TRBV19 and TRBJ1-2; D is uncertain. V dropped 0 bases and J dropped 5 bases, with 13 bases sitting between them. The CDR3 totals 15 residues. Germline V CDR1 and CDR2: LNHDA, SQIVND (reference sequence). The CDR3 nucleotides read TGTGCCAGTAGTATAGAGAAAAGCGCTCGATATGGCTACACCTTC. It yields the protein CASSIEKSARYGYTF.

This clonotype was detected ten times or more. The chain carries TRBV12-3 or TRBV12-4 and TRBJ2-5; a possible D gene is TRBD1 (6 bases). The V end lost 6 bases, the J end lost 7 bases, and 12 bases lay between the germline ends. This CDR3 contains 12 residues. The DNA for the CDR3 is TGTGCCAGCAGGACTTCGACAGGGACCCAGTACTTC. Translated: CASRTSTGTQYF.

The table lists this clonotype with many counts. This chain uses TRBV30 with TRBJ2-7; the D is unclear. The V gene lost 0 bases and the J gene lost 3 bases, with 9 bases spanning the gap. In germline, CDR1 is GTSNPN, CDR2 SVGIG (reference sequence). The CDR3 is made up of 13 amino acids. The DNA for the CDR3 is TGTGCCTGGAGTGTCGGGCAGCTCTACGAGCAGTACTTC. Translating gives CAWSVGQLYEQYF.

The J gene is TRBJ2-5, the V gene TRBV4-3, with 10 bases fitting TRBD2. The CDR3 is 16 residues long. Germline V gives CDR1 LGHNA, CDR2 YSLEER. V lost 1 base, J lost 2 bases, and 4 bases stayed unmatched. Here the CDR3 reads CASSQATSGIQETQYF. In DNA, the CDR3 is TGCGCCAGCAGCCAAGCCACTAGCGGGATTCAAGAGACCCAGTACTTC.

The CDR3 sequence: CASSHHPPSLGAVAQFF. In nucleotides, the CDR3 is TGTGCCAGCAGCCATCATCCCCCCTCGCTGGGAGCGGTAGCGCAGTTCTTC. The chain combines TRBV3-1 with TRBJ2-1; possibly TRBD2 for D (5 bases). V lost 3 bases, J lost 12 bases, and 27 bases lay in between. CDR1 LGHDT and CDR2 YNNKEL come from the germline V gene (reference sequence). The CDR3 has 17 residues.

This clonotype was detected only a few times. The chain is built from TRBV3-1 and TRBJ1-4; D is possibly TRBD1 (5 bases). Looked up from germline, CDR1 is LGHDT and CDR2 is YNNKEL (reference sequence). The ends were cut back, 3 bases at V and 7 bases at J, with 12 bases in the middle. This CDR3 region has 14 residues. The CDR3: CASSQRGEGEKLFF. In nucleotides, the CDR3 is TGTGCCAGCAGCCAGCGAGGGGAGGGTGAAAAACTGTTTTTT.